Listed below are T cell receptor beta chains from one sample, sequenced in a study of human T cells and chemical hapten exposure. TCRdb fed the RACE reads into MiXCR, producing one record per CDR3 protein. The sample yields around 56,000 distinct CDR3 sequences, around 10% seen once. Here the sequenced sample was whole blood, taken in connection with sensitization to the hapten diphenylcyclopropenone (DPC). Receptors were obtained from a man aged 40-55 years with alopecia areata. Some clones in this sample may be carry-over from other donors' samples. The CDR3 runs from the conserved cysteine through the conserved F or W. The D gene is left open where the match is weak. Clone size is shown for a subset of rows, as once, few, many or a class of expanded clone.

CDR3nt | CDR3aa | d_gene | j_gene | v_gene | abundance
TGTGCCAGCAGCTCCTTAGCGGGAGTAGGTGGCAAAAACATTCAGTACTTC | CASSSLAGVGGKNIQYF | TRBD2 | TRBJ2-4 | TRBV9 | many
TGTGCCAGCACCCTTGGACAGGGAGGGCGGCAGTACTTC | CASTLGQGGRQYF | - | TRBJ2-7 | TRBV28 | many
TGCGCCAGCAGCCAACTGACCGCCGAGGACACTGAAGCTTTCTTT | CASSQLTAEDTEAFF | - | TRBJ1-1 | TRBV4-1 | few
TGTGCCAGCAGCATCAGAGAGAGCGGGAGGACCGAGCAGTACTTC | CASSIRESGRTEQYF | TRBD2 | TRBJ2-7 | TRBV9 | -
TGTGCCAGCAGATTTATGGGCTCTGGAAACACCATATATTTT | CASRFMGSGNTIYF | - | TRBJ1-3 | TRBV5-6 | many
TGCAGTGCTAGAGACCCGACCGGCGGGTTAGCCAAAAACATTCAGTACTTC | CSARDPTGGLAKNIQYF | - | TRBJ2-4 | TRBV20-1 | -
TGTGCCAGCAGATCGACAGGGGAAGCATCCTACGAGCAGTACTTC | CASRSTGEASYEQYF | TRBD1 | TRBJ2-7 | TRBV6-2/TRBV6-3 | many
TGTGCCTGGAGGGGGTCGGGAGCTTACAATGAGCAGTTCTTC | CAWRGSGAYNEQFF | - | TRBJ2-1 | TRBV30 | few
TGTGCCAGCAGCGGAGAACAGGGAGTTACCGGGGAGCTGTTTTTT | CASSGEQGVTGELFF | - | TRBJ2-2 | TRBV3-1 | -
TGTGCCAGCATCGGCTACAGCCGCACAGATACGCAGTATTTT | CASIGYSRTDTQYF | - | TRBJ2-3 | TRBV6-1 | -
TGTGCCAGCAGTACCGACAGGGAAAACGGAGCGGGAGATTCCGCGAACACCGGGGAGCTGCTTTTT | CASSTDRENGAGDSANTGELLF | - | TRBJ2-2 | TRBV28 | many
TGTGCCAGCAGTCAGGGGACAAGTGGGAGAGAGACCCAGTACTTC | CASSQGTSGRETQYF | - | TRBJ2-5 | TRBV12-3/TRBV12-4 | few
TGCAGTGCTAGTGGGTTAGCGGGTGCCCGGGGGACCCAGTACTTC | CSASGLAGARGTQYF | TRBD2 | TRBJ2-5 | TRBV20-1 | -
TGCAGTGCTCCGACTAGCGGTGTTTCGAACACCGGGGAGCTGTTTTTT | CSAPTSGVSNTGELFF | TRBD2 | TRBJ2-2 | TRBV20-1 | few
TGTGCCAGCAGTTTCTCAGATACGCAGTATTTT | CASSFSDTQYF | - | TRBJ2-3 | TRBV28 | few
TGTGCCATCAGTGGAGGGGGGCAGGACTACCCCTCCGCTTACAATGAGCAGTTCTTC | CAISGGGQDYPSAYNEQFF | - | TRBJ2-1 | TRBV10-3 | -
TGTGCCAGCAGCTCCCCGGGACTTAGTAGGAGCTCAGATACGCAGTATTTT | CASSSPGLSRSSDTQYF | - | TRBJ2-3 | TRBV11-2 | few
TGTGCCAGCAGAGCGGGTTACAATGAGCAGTTCTTC | CASRAGYNEQFF | - | TRBJ2-1 | TRBV2 | many
TGTGCCAGCAGCTTGGACGGGGGGCAGCCCCAGCATTTT | CASSLDGGQPQHF | - | TRBJ1-5 | TRBV5-4 | few
TGTGCCAGCAGCCAAGGCCCGGGACAGTTTGAAGCTTTCTTT | CASSQGPGQFEAFF | TRBD1 | TRBJ1-1 | TRBV3-1 | few
TGTGCCAGCAGCCCGACAGGGAAGAGGACTGAAGCTTTCTTT | CASSPTGKRTEAFF | TRBD1 | TRBJ1-1 | TRBV6-2/TRBV6-3 | many
TGCAGTGCTAGAAGCGGACTAGCGGGAGGCGATGAGCAGTTCTTC | CSARSGLAGGDEQFF | TRBD2 | TRBJ2-1 | TRBV20-1 | -
TGTGCCAGCTCACCACCCTACGGGAGTCGGGCGGAAGAGACCCAGTACTTC | CASSPPYGSRAEETQYF | - | TRBJ2-5 | TRBV18 | -
TGTGCCAGCAGCTTAGTAGTAGCGGGAGGGAGTGAGCAGTTCTTC | CASSLVVAGGSEQFF | TRBD2 | TRBJ2-1 | TRBV11-2 | few
TGCGCCAGCAGTCTGGACAGGGTCGCAACTAATGAAAAACTGTTTTTT | CASSLDRVATNEKLFF | TRBD1 | TRBJ1-4 | TRBV5-1 | few
TGTGCCAGCAGTTTCGCGGGACTAGCGCCTTACGAGCAGTACTTC | CASSFAGLAPYEQYF | TRBD2 | TRBJ2-7 | TRBV27 | -
TGTGCCAGCAGTGATCAGGGGAGGAGGGACACCGGGGAGCTGTTTTTT | CASSDQGRRDTGELFF | - | TRBJ2-2 | TRBV6-5 | many
TGTGCCAGCAGTTACCATACAGGGTTGGATCAGCCCCAGCATTTT | CASSYHTGLDQPQHF | - | TRBJ1-5 | TRBV6-2/TRBV6-3 | medium-sized
TGCAGTGCTAGAGATAGCGGGAGGGCCCAGGCTGAGCAGTTCTTC | CSARDSGRAQAEQFF | TRBD2 | TRBJ2-1 | TRBV20-1 | -
TGTGCCAGCAAAGACGGACTAGCGGGAAAAAACATTCAGTACTTC | CASKDGLAGKNIQYF | TRBD2 | TRBJ2-4 | TRBV27 | few
TGTGCCAGCAGCCCCCTCGCCCCACTAGCGGGAGTAGATACGCAGTATTTT | CASSPLAPLAGVDTQYF | TRBD2 | TRBJ2-3 | TRBV14 | few
TGTGCCAGCAGTTCCCCTCCCCCGGGGGGTGATGGCTACACCTTC | CASSSPPPGGDGYTF | - | TRBJ1-2 | TRBV28 | few
TGTGCCAGCAGCCACCTAGGGAATGAGCAGTTCTTC | CASSHLGNEQFF | - | TRBJ2-1 | TRBV11-1 | -
TGTGCCAGCAGCCCCCCAGCAGGGCTAGGCGAGCAGTACTTC | CASSPPAGLGEQYF | - | TRBJ2-7 | TRBV11-2 | -
TGTGCCAGCAATCTACTAGCGGCCTCCTACAATGAGCAGTTCTTC | CASNLLAASYNEQFF | TRBD2 | TRBJ2-1 | TRBV28 | many
TGCGCCAGCAGCCCCGGACAGGGGATGTACACCGGGGAGCTGTTTTTT | CASSPGQGMYTGELFF | TRBD1 | TRBJ2-2 | TRBV5-1 | few
TGTGCCAGCAGTATTGGCGGAGCTAGCACAGATACGCAGTATTTT | CASSIGGASTDTQYF | - | TRBJ2-3 | TRBV28 | many
TGCAGTGCGCAACAGGGGACTACTAATCAGCCCCAGCATTTT | CSAQQGTTNQPQHF | TRBD1 | TRBJ1-5 | TRBV20-1 | many
TGCAGTGCTAGAGATTTGGGACAGGGCGATATAAAGCAGTACTTC | CSARDLGQGDIKQYF | TRBD1 | TRBJ2-7 | TRBV20-1 | few
TGTGCCAGCAGCGGGACATCCCTGAACACCGGGGAGCTGTTTTTT | CASSGTSLNTGELFF | - | TRBJ2-2 | TRBV2 | medium-sized
TGTGCCAGCAGTCAACACTCTGGAAACACCATATATTTT | CASSQHSGNTIYF | - | TRBJ1-3 | TRBV6-5 | -
TGCAGTGCCCAGACAGTCGGAAGCTCCTACAATGAGCAGTTCTTC | CSAQTVGSSYNEQFF | - | TRBJ2-1 | TRBV20-1 | -
TGTGCCAGCAGCGGAGGAGGAGGAGCCGGGGAGCTGTTTTTT | CASSGGGGAGELFF | - | TRBJ2-2 | TRBV7-3 | -
TGCAGTGCTAGTGGGCCGGAGACCCAGTACTTC | CSASGPETQYF | - | TRBJ2-5 | TRBV20-1 | many
TGTGCCAGCAGCGTAACTTACAGCTCCTACGAGCAGTACTTC | CASSVTYSSYEQYF | - | TRBJ2-7 | TRBV9 | few
TGTGCCACCAGCAGAGATCTGAAGGCCAAAAACATTCAGTACTTC | CATSRDLKAKNIQYF | - | TRBJ2-4 | TRBV15 | -
TGTGCCAGCCAAGCGAGAAATACGCAGTATTTT | CASQARNTQYF | - | TRBJ2-3 | TRBV28 | -
TGTGCCAGCACCCCCTTGCTGGGACTAAACGAGCAGTACTTC | CASTPLLGLNEQYF | TRBD2 | TRBJ2-7 | TRBV3-1 | many
TGCGCCAGCAGCCAAGATTATAGGGGGCCGTCCTATGGCTACACCTTC | CASSQDYRGPSYGYTF | TRBD1 | TRBJ1-2 | TRBV4-1 | -
TGTGCCAGCAGGCAGGGCTGGGGAGCCAAAAACATTCAGTACTTC | CASRQGWGAKNIQYF | - | TRBJ2-4 | TRBV2 | few